The 11 T cell receptor beta chains presented below share a single source sample, sequenced in a study of T cell clonality in common variable immunodeficiency. The data were produced by immunoSEQ multiplex PCR, yet TCRdb's version contains in-frame clones alone and is incomplete. The sample was found to contain approximately 81,000 clones, and every one recurs. The sample comprised peripheral blood mononuclear cells. These receptors originate from a person aged 18 to 70 in good health.

This clone came up many times. The read ends 3 residues early relative to the CDR3; the germline J gene fills the gap. V usage is TRBV19 and J usage is TRBJ1-5; possible D gene TRBD1, 5 bases. Germline CDR1 LNHDA, CDR2 SQIVND (reference sequence). The CDR3 covers 16 residues. Between the trimmed V and J ends, which lost 5 bases and 0 bases, there was a span of 14 bases. The CDR3 region is CASSPDSSYSNQPQHF. CDR3 bases read: TGTGCCAGTAGTCCAGACAGTAGCTATAGCAATCAGCCC. Complete variable domain (other parts from reference TRBV19 and TRBJ1-5): DGGITQSPKYLFRKEGQNVTLSCEQNLNHDAMYWYRQDPGQGLRLIYYSQIVNDFQKGDIAEGYSVSREKKESFPLTVTSAQKNPTAFYLCASSPDSSYSNQPQHFGDGTRLSIL.

There are many counts of this clone. Read data end 3 residues before the CDR3 end; the end is taken from the germline J gene. The chain uses TRBV6-2 or TRBV6-3 and TRBJ1-3, with D possibly matching TRBD1 (5 bases). V gave up 6 bases and J gave up 0 bases, with 12 bases separating them. This CDR3 spans 15 amino acids. Germline V CDR1 and CDR2: MNHEY, SVGEGT. The part of the CDR3 DNA that was read is TGTGCCAGCAGGCACCAGGGTGACTCTGGAAACACC. Protein product: CASRHQGDSGNT. The full CDR3 protein reads CASRHQGDSGNTIYF.

The table lists this clone with many counts. The sequenced fragment ends 3 residues before the CDR3 boundary, so the rest is inferred from the germline J gene. The chain couples TRBV7-3 to TRBJ2-1, with 11 bases matching TRBD2. Germline V gene data show CDR1 as SGHTA and CDR2 as FQGTGA. V trimming: 3 bases; J trimming: 6 bases; junction bases outside the gene matches: 4. This CDR3 has 15 residues. The DNA read from the CDR3 is TGTGCCAGCAGCTTCGTAGCGGGAGGGGTCAATGAG. This gives the protein CASSFVAGGVNE. The full-length CDR3 reads as CASSFVAGGVNEQFF.

This clone has ten or more counts. Sequencing ends 3 residues short of the CDR3 end; the germline J gene provides the rest. The chain recombines TRBV20-1 with TRBJ1-5, with no clear D. This CDR3 has 12 residues. Germline CDR1 is DFQATT and CDR2 is SNEGSKA (reference sequence). V was shortened by 0 bases and J by 9 bases, with 9 bases between the two germline ends. CDR3 in amino acids: CSARDGDGPQHF. The part of the CDR3 DNA that was read is TGCAGTGCTAGAGACGGGGATGGGCCC.

This clone has ten or more counts. The CDR3 is cut off 3 residues early in the read; its end comes from the germline J gene. The chain recombines TRBV6-2 or TRBV6-3 with TRBJ2-7; TRBD2 agrees at 7 bases. CDR3 length: 17 residues. The J segment lost 4 bases and the V segment lost 0 bases, leaving 12 bases of the junction unmatched. From germline, CDR1 is MNHEY and CDR2 SVGEGT. CDR3 DNA (partial): TGTGCCAGCAGTTACTCGTGGCTCGGCGGGAGAAGATACGAG. Its translation is CASSYSWLGGRRYE. In full, the CDR3 reads CASSYSWLGGRRYEQYF.

This clone was seen repeatedly, ten times or more. The read comes to an end 3 residues before the CDR3 does, leaving the germline J gene to fill in the end. The rearrangement links TRBV29-1 to TRBJ2-1; D is possibly TRBD2 (6 bases). The CDR3 contains 14 residues. V dropped 6 bases and J dropped 3 bases, with 15 bases sitting between them. Germline CDR1 and CDR2: SQVTM and ANQGSEA. The CDR3 DNA, read in part, is TGCAGCGTGTCCTTAAGACTAGACTACAATGAG. This sequence encodes CSVSLRLDYNE. The CDR3 in its entirety is CSVSLRLDYNEQFF.

This clone was picked up a small number of times. The CDR3 is cut off 3 residues early in the read; its end comes from the germline J gene. J is TRBJ2-5 and V is TRBV5-1; tentative D call: TRBD1 (5 bases). V was clipped by 4 bases and J by 1 base, with 8 bases between them. Germline CDR1 is SGHRS and CDR2 is YFSETQ. CDR3 size: 13 residues. CDR3 DNA, as far as it was read: TGCGCCAGCAGCCGTGACAGCCAAGAGACC. Protein: CASSRDSQET. The entire CDR3 is CASSRDSQETQYF. Together with reference TRBV5-1 and TRBJ2-5, the CDR3 gives the full variable domain: KAGVTQTPRYLIKTRGQQVTLSCSPISGHRSVSWYQQTPGQGLQFLFEYFSETQRNKGNFPGRFSGRQFSNSRSEMNVSTLELGDSALYLCASSRDSQETQYFGPGTRLLVL.

This clone was seen at least ten times. The read halts 3 residues ahead of the CDR3 end, with the missing end drawn from the germline J gene. The gene calls are TRBV20-1 and TRBJ2-4; D may be TRBD2 (5 bases). Germline assignment: CDR1 DFQATT and CDR2 SNEGSKA (reference sequence). The CDR3 contains 13 residues. The V end was cut by 4 bases, the J end by 0 bases, with 7 bases between. The CDR3 bases that were read are TGCAGTGCTACGGGGATAGCCAAAAACATT. Its protein is CSATGIAKNI. The CDR3 in full is CSATGIAKNIQYF.

This clone was counted at least ten times. The sequence runs out 3 residues before the end of the CDR3; the remainder is reconstructed from the germline J gene. The V gene is TRBV19, the J gene TRBJ1-2; D is unclear. From germline, CDR1 is LNHDA and CDR2 SQIVND (reference sequence). The CDR3 has 11 residues. The CDR3 bases that were read are TGTGCCAGTAGTATCGCAGAAGGC. It specifies CASSIAEG. In full, the CDR3 is CASSIAEGYTF.

This clone was picked up many times. The read ends 3 residues shy of where the CDR3 ends; the end is completed using the germline J gene. The chain joins TRBV12-3 or TRBV12-4 to TRBJ1-1; D ambiguous. The CDR3 spans 13 residues. Trimming removed 3 bases from V and 1 base from J, with 6 bases in between. The DNA read from the CDR3 is TGTGCCAGCAGTTTCCGCAGGAACACTGAA. Its translation is CASSFRRNTE. The full CDR3 is CASSFRRNTEAFF.

As for this clone: The CDR3 extends 3 residues past the end of the read, so its final part is completed from the germline J gene. The genes are TRBV5-5 and TRBJ1-5, with D possibly TRBD1 on 5 matching bases. V lost 4 bases to trimming and J lost 0 bases, with 11 bases between them. The germline V gene has CDR1 SGHKS and CDR2 YYEKEE (reference sequence). The CDR3 loop spans 15 amino acids. Partial CDR3 DNA: TGTGCCAGCAGCAGAGGGGAGACTAGCAATCAGCCC. Encoded protein: CASSRGETSNQP. The CDR3 as a whole reads CASSRGETSNQPQHF.